The 30 T cell receptor beta chains reported below all come from one sample, sequenced in a study of T-cell memory formation after mild COVID-19. In TCRdb, the 5' RACE reads were re-called with MiXCR into one record per CDR3 protein. The sample gives around 310,000 distinct CDR3 sequences, 20% to 25% of which show up once; about 21% is in the top ten. Sequenced input: PBMCs or a T cell subset sorted from them (not recorded which). The source of these receptors is a man between 18 and 29 years old who had mild COVID-19 (a few samples of this study predate the infection). Cell type and time point are not known.

The chain couples TRBV4-1 to TRBJ2-3; D is ambiguous. The CDR3 length is 13 residues. Trimming pared 2 bases from V and 2 bases from J, leaving 5 bases between. Germline V gene lookup returns CDR1 MGHRA and CDR2 YSYEKL. The CDR3 here is CASSQYYTDTQYF. For the CDR3, the DNA is TGCGCCAGCAGCCAATACTACACAGATACGCAGTATTTT.

This chain connects TRBV4-1 to TRBJ2-2; D tentatively fits TRBD1 or TRBD2 (5 bases each). The V gene's germline CDR1 is MGHRA and CDR2 YSYEKL. The V and J ends lost 4 bases and 5 bases respectively, with 17 bases between them. The CDR3 has 16 residues. CDR3 nucleotides: TGCGCCAGCAGCCCCGGGGCTAGTGGGGGAACCGGGGAGCTGTTTTTT. Translated: CASSPGASGGTGELFF.

In its sample, this clonotype was seen once. J is TRBJ2-7 and V is TRBV10-3, with TRBD1 as a possible D gene (6 bases). Germline-derived CDR1 and CDR2 are ENHRY and SYGVKD. The CDR3 loop spans 13 amino acids. V was trimmed by 8 bases and J by 0 bases, leaving 11 bases between them. The CDR3 sequence: CAIGGTSSYEQYF. The CDR3, as DNA: TGTGCCATCGGGGGCACGAGCTCCTACGAGCAGTACTTC.

This chain joins TRBV11-3 and TRBJ2-1, with D uncertain. Trimming pared 5 bases from V and 2 bases from J, leaving 16 bases between. Germline V gene data show CDR1 as SGHNT and CDR2 as YENEEA. The CDR3 totals 16 residues. The CDR3 nucleotides are TGTGCCAGCAGCCCTCGGCGAAGTGGTACCTACAATGAGCAGTTCTTC. It is translated as CASSPRRSGTYNEQFF.

The rearrangement joins TRBV7-2 to TRBJ2-1; 9 bases align to TRBD2. This CDR3 spans 15 amino acids. V shed 6 bases and J 5 bases; nucleotides not matched to a gene: 8. Germline-derived CDR1 and CDR2 are SGHTA and FQGNSA. CDR3 protein: CASRIAGAPHNEQFF. The CDR3 region has the DNA TGTGCCAGCAGGATAGCGGGGGCTCCACACAATGAGCAGTTCTTC.

The chain couples TRBV7-3 to TRBJ2-2, with 8 bases aligning to TRBD2. The CDR3 consists of 16 residues. CDR1 is SGHTA and CDR2 is FQGTGA in the germline V gene. The J segment lost 4 bases and the V segment lost 5 bases, leaving 9 bases of the junction unmatched. The CDR3 spells CASSPAAGARTGELFF. For the CDR3, the DNA is TGTGCCAGCAGCCCGGCAGCGGGGGCCCGCACCGGGGAGCTGTTTTTT. The variable domain in full, completed from reference TRBV7-3 and TRBJ2-2, reads GAGVSQTPSNKVTEKGKYVELRCDPISGHTALYWYRQSLGQGPEFLIYFQGTGAADDSGLPNDRFFAVRPEGSVSTLKIQRTERGDSAVYLCASSPAAGARTGELFFGEGSRLTVL.

The V and J genes are TRBV5-1 and TRBJ2-7; D tentatively fits TRBD1 or TRBD2 (6 bases each). The CDR3 extends over 13 amino acids. With 4 bases removed from V and 7 bases from J, the gap between germline ends came to 15 bases. The germline CDR1 and CDR2 sequences are SGHRS and YFSETQ. The CDR3 region has the DNA TGCGCCAGCAGCCCGGTAGGGGGGAGTGAGCAGTACGTC. Protein: CASSPVGGSEQYV.

V gene TRBV6-5 combines with J gene TRBJ2-1; the D gene is possibly TRBD2 (7 bases). Germline V gene data show CDR1 as MNHEY and CDR2 as SVGAGI. This CDR3 region has 16 residues. Trimming pared 7 bases from V and 0 bases from J, leaving 16 bases between. CDR3 DNA: TGTGCCAGCACCCCGGGGGGCGTCCTCTCCTACAATGAGCAGTTCTTC. Translation: CASTPGGVLSYNEQFF.

The rearrangement uses TRBV11-3 and TRBJ2-1; 9 bases are shared with TRBD2. The CDR3 covers 17 residues. Per germline, CDR1 SGHNT and CDR2 YENEEA. V lost 5 bases, J lost 8 bases, and 16 bases stayed unmatched. The CDR3 DNA reads TGTGCCAGCAGCCCCGCCGGGGGGCGGGGGGGCCTATATGAGCAGTTCTTC. Translating it yields CASSPAGGRGGLYEQFF.

V is TRBV7-2 and J is TRBJ2-2, with 7 bases matching TRBD2. Per germline, CDR1 SGHTA and CDR2 FQGNSA. Trimming removed 2 bases from V and 1 base from J; junction bases left unmatched: 4. The CDR3 length is 16 residues. The CDR3 here is CASSLFRGGNTGELFF. CDR3 DNA: TGTGCCAGCAGCTTATTCCGCGGGGGGAACACCGGGGAGCTGTTTTTT.

This clonotype was seen more than once but under ten times. This chain joins TRBV12-3 or TRBV12-4 and TRBJ2-7, with TRBD2 matching 7 bases. The V and J ends lost 4 bases and 0 bases, in that order; junction bases with no gene match: 9. The CDR3 covers 16 residues. CDR3 loop: CASSSWGGGSSYEQYF. In DNA, the CDR3 is TGTGCCAGCAGTTCCTGGGGGGGTGGGAGCTCCTACGAGCAGTACTTC.

This clonotype has only a few counts. The chain joins TRBV6-6 to TRBJ2-3; D is perhaps TRBD2 (6 bases). The CDR3 covers 12 residues. Trimming pared 5 bases from V and 5 bases from J, leaving 8 bases between. CDR1 is MNHNY, CDR2 SVGAGI, per germline (reference sequence). The chain's CDR3 is CASSTGGDTQYF. In DNA, the CDR3 is TGTGCCAGCAGTACCGGGGGAGATACGCAGTATTTT.

This clonotype was detected only a few times. The rearrangement joins TRBV5-4 to TRBJ1-1, with TRBD1 as a possible D gene (6 bases). The CDR3 extends over 16 amino acids. The V end was cut by 4 bases, the J end by 5 bases, with 21 bases between. The germline V gene has CDR1 SGHNT and CDR2 YYREEE (reference sequence). CDR3 bases: TGTGCCAGCAGCCGTCCTTTTTTAAAACAGGGTACTGAAGCTTTCTTT. Its translation is CASSRPFLKQGTEAFF.

The table lists this clonotype with a few counts. The genes are TRBV5-1 and TRBJ2-3; D remains ambiguous. CDR1 is SGHRS and CDR2 is YFSETQ in the germline V gene. CDR3 size: 14 residues. The V and J ends lost 4 bases and 4 bases respectively, with 13 bases between them. The DNA of the CDR3 is TGCGCCAGCAGCGGGTGGCTCAGCGCAGATACGCAGTATTTT. Translating gives CASSGWLSADTQYF.

This clonotype was recorded a few times. This CDR3 is CAWSGGYEQYF. As DNA, the CDR3 is TGTGCCTGGAGCGGCGGGTACGAGCAGTACTTC. This chain links TRBV30 with TRBJ2-7; tentative D call: TRBD2 (5 bases). The germline CDR1 and CDR2 sequences are GTSNPN and SVGIG (reference sequence). The V and J ends lost 3 bases and 4 bases respectively, with 7 bases between them. The CDR3 totals 11 residues.

This clonotype has a handful of counts. V is TRBV20-1 and J is TRBJ2-7, with 8 bases fitting TRBD1. V lost 3 bases to trimming and J lost 4 bases; unmatched junction nucleotides: 2. In germline, CDR1 is DFQATT, CDR2 SNEGSKA (reference sequence). CDR3 length: 12 residues. The CDR3 region has the DNA TGCAGTGCTAGCAGACAGGGGTACGAGCAGTACGTC. Residues: CSASRQGYEQYV.

This clonotype was seen more than once but under ten times. The chain links TRBV20-1 to TRBJ2-7; TRBD2 agrees at 11 bases. The length of the CDR3 is 14 residues. Trimming took 6 bases from V and 2 from J; bases not matched to a gene: 6. Germline CDR1 and CDR2: DFQATT and SNEGSKA (reference sequence). CDR3 region: CSAPRLAGTYEQYF. CDR3 sequence (DNA): TGCAGTGCGCCGAGACTAGCGGGGACCTACGAGCAGTACTTC.

V gene TRBV4-1 combines with J gene TRBJ2-6, with D possibly TRBD1 on 5 matching bases. The CDR3 is 19 amino acids. The germline V gene encodes CDR1 MGHRA and CDR2 YSYEKL. V was shortened by 0 bases and J by 4 bases, with 19 bases between the two germline ends. The CDR3 DNA reads as TGCGCCAGCAGCCAAGATATGACAGTTCCCTCTACGGGGGCCAACGTCCTGACTTTC. It codes for CASSQDMTVPSTGANVLTF.

J is TRBJ2-7 and V is TRBV12-3 or TRBV12-4; 8 nucleotides line up with TRBD1. The trim removed 5 bases at V and 6 bases at J, leaving 3 bases unmatched. The CDR3 extends over 12 amino acids. The CDR3 loop is CASSHTGGEQYF. CDR3 bases: TGTGCCAGCAGTCACACAGGGGGCGAGCAGTACTTC.

This clonotype showed up just a few times. The chain joins TRBV29-1 to TRBJ2-3, with no clear D. Looked up from germline, CDR1 is SQVTM and CDR2 is ANQGSEA. The CDR3 loop spans 14 amino acids. V dropped 6 bases and J dropped 4 bases, with 17 bases sitting between them. CDR3 loop: CSVFRPDLPDTQYF. DNA of the CDR3: TGCAGCGTCTTCAGGCCTGACCTGCCAGATACGCAGTATTTT.

The sample holds a few counts of this clonotype. V gene TRBV9 combines with J gene TRBJ2-6, with D maybe TRBD1 (5 bases). The germline V and J ends were trimmed by 3 bases and 0 bases, with 7 bases remaining between them. CDR3 size: 15 residues. Germline CDR1 and CDR2: SGDLS and YYNGEE. The CDR3 loop is CASSAQASGANVLTF. CDR3 coding DNA: TGTGCCAGCAGCGCACAGGCCTCTGGGGCCAACGTCCTGACTTTC.

CDR3 protein: CASSSQHREKEQFF. In nucleotides, the CDR3 is TGCGCCAGCAGTTCGCAACACAGGGAAAAAGAGCAGTTCTTC. The gene calls are TRBV4-3 and TRBJ2-1; tentative D call: TRBD1 (6 bases). The CDR3 spans 14 residues. Germline values: CDR1 LGHNA, CDR2 YSLEER. Trimming took 6 bases from V and 10 from J, leaving 19 bases between them.

This clonotype has only a few counts. V and J are TRBV5-4 and TRBJ1-4; no reliable D call. Germline lookup yields CDR1 SGHNT and CDR2 YYREEE (reference sequence). The CDR3 is 13 amino acids. The V end lost 0 bases, the J end lost 10 bases, and 10 bases lay between the germline ends. The CDR3 spells CASSLAGSLKLFF. CDR3 nucleotides: TGTGCCAGCAGCTTGGCGGGCAGCTTAAAACTGTTTTTT.

This clonotype appeared a few times. V and J are TRBV7-2 and TRBJ2-7, with a possible D match to TRBD2 (6 bases). Trimming left V 4 bases short and J 2 bases short, with 9 bases between. There are 13 residues in the CDR3. The germline V gene encodes CDR1 SGHTA and CDR2 FQGNSA. Here the CDR3 reads CASSSRRAYEQYF. CDR3 in DNA: TGTGCCAGCAGCTCCCGGAGGGCCTACGAGCAGTACTTC.

This clonotype was seen repeatedly, ten times or more. CDR3 sequence reads: CASSLSSGTDTQYF. CDR3 in DNA: TGTGCCAGCAGCTTGTCTAGCGGCACAGATACGCAGTATTTT. The genes are TRBV7-2 and TRBJ2-3, with D perhaps TRBD2 (6 bases). V dropped 3 bases and J dropped 1 base, with 8 bases sitting between them. The CDR3 runs 14 residues. Per germline, CDR1 SGHTA and CDR2 FQGNSA.

There are a few counts of this clonotype. The V call is TRBV7-2, the J call TRBJ2-5; D unclear. Trimming took 5 bases from V and 9 from J, leaving 10 bases between them. Looked up from germline, CDR1 is SGHTA and CDR2 is FQGNSA. This CDR3 contains 11 residues. CDR3 in DNA: TGTGCCAGCAGCCCCGATCGACCCCAGTACTTC. It translates to CASSPDRPQYF.

The genes are TRBV4-1 and TRBJ2-7; D remains ambiguous. Germline-derived CDR1 and CDR2 are MGHRA and YSYEKL. This CDR3 is 13 amino acids long. The ends were cut back, 1 base at V and 5 bases at J, with 9 bases in the middle. The CDR3 DNA is TGCGCCAGCAGCCAAGGGGTTGGGGACGAGCAGTACTTC. As protein: CASSQGVGDEQYF.

The chain couples TRBV6-5 to TRBJ1-1; D is unresolved. The germline gives CDR1 MNHEY, CDR2 SVGAGI. The CDR3 covers 15 residues. V gave up 7 bases and J gave up 0 bases, with 15 bases separating them. In nucleotides, the CDR3 is TGTGCCAGCACCCGAAGACTGACCTTGAACACTGAAGCTTTCTTT. It codes for CASTRRLTLNTEAFF.

This clonotype was detected a few times. The chain uses TRBV7-9 and TRBJ1-1; tentatively, D is TRBD1 (5 bases). The CDR3 has 12 residues. Germline assignment: CDR1 SEHNR and CDR2 FQNEAQ (reference sequence). Trimming stripped 3 bases from V and 10 bases from J, with 12 bases between. CDR3 DNA sequence: TGTGCCAGCAGCTTCCCCGACGGGGGAGCTTTCTTT. Its protein is CASSFPDGGAFF. The entire variable domain, with the rest obtained from reference TRBV7-9 and TRBJ1-1, is as follows: DTGVSQNPRHKITKRGQNVTFRCDPISEHNRLYWYRQTLGQGPEFLTYFQNEAQLEKSRLLSDRFSAERPKGSFSTLEIQRTEQGDSAMYLCASSFPDGGAFFGQGTRLTVV.

This clonotype was counted a few times. This chain connects TRBV7-2 to TRBJ2-5; 8 positions match TRBD2. J was trimmed by 3 bases and V by 5 bases; bases with no gene match: 8. Germline CDR1 SGHTA, CDR2 FQGNSA. This CDR3 is built from 15 residues. The CDR3 spells CASSPGGAGKETQYF. The DNA for the CDR3 is TGTGCCAGCAGCCCCGGGGGGGCCGGAAAAGAGACCCAGTACTTC. The full variable domain, completed using reference TRBV7-2 and TRBJ2-5, is GAGVSQSPSNKVTEKGKDVELRCDPISGHTALYWYRQSLGQGLEFLIYFQGNSAPDKSGLPSDRFSAERTGGSVSTLTIQRTQQEDSAVYLCASSPGGAGKETQYFGPGTRLLVL.